This T cell receptor (beta chain) was recovered during a study of T-cell memory formation after mild COVID-19. Study-wide findings and caveats: Later expanders leaned toward CD4+, whereas clones contracting from day 15 to 85 were balanced CD4/CD8.

About this clonotype itself: Antigen: not known.

Germline V gene sequence: CDR1 MDHEN, CDR2 SYDVKM. CDR3 length: 14 amino acids. V was shortened by 6 bases and J by 2 bases, with 13 bases between the two germline ends. A 5'RACE reaction primed in the constant segment made cDNA libraries of TCR alpha and TCR beta, and these carried sample barcodes and UMIs. TCRdb processed the 5' RACE reads anew with MiXCR; each CDR3 protein has one entry. Of 80,000 to 90,000 distinct CDR3 sequences in the sample, 25% were seen once. Sequenced material: PBMCs or a T cell subset sorted from them (not recorded which). The sequence was collected from a man aged 18 to 29 who had mild COVID-19 (a few samples of this study predate the infection). Cell type and time point are not known. The chain joins TRBV28 to TRBJ2-5, with D possibly TRBD2 on 5 matching bases. CDR3: CASRPGMEQETQYF. For the CDR3, the DNA is TGTGCCAGCAGGCCGGGAATGGAACAAGAGACCCAGTACTTC.